This TCR beta chain was captured in a study of T-cell reconstitution after alpha-beta-depleted transplantation in children. Study outcomes and limitations: From surviving recipient T cells and thymic progenitors came the high day-60 TCRbeta diversity observed in some patients. At one year after transplant, newly produced T cells mostly accounted for T-cell counts and diversity. The study reportedly traced alpha-beta T cells about two months after transplant to several hundred expanded graft clones.

The TCRbeta library incorporated unique molecular identifiers. TCRdb re-analysed the PCR reads in MiXCR, keeping a single row per CDR3 protein. The sample consists of approximately 290,000 distinct CDR3 sequences, roughly 10% of them appearing once. Comments on this clonotype: The antigen remains undetermined.

This CDR3 is 17 amino acids long. CDR1 is KGHSH, CDR2 LQKENI, per germline. With 1 base clipped from V and 2 bases from J, the junction kept 6 bases outside the gene matches. Sequencing was performed on peripheral blood, taken 180 days after TCRalphabeta/CD19-depleted stem cell transplant. The chain links TRBV18 to TRBJ2-3; TRBD2 matches 10 bases. The receptor's source is a male patient aged 2 to 9 who had a stem cell transplant for chronic granulomatous disease, so the T cells may come from the graft donor. Here the CDR3 reads CASSPRSGRAFTDTQYF. The CDR3 DNA is TGTGCCAGCTCACCACGGAGCGGGAGGGCTTTCACAGATACGCAGTATTTT.